The sequence of this T cell receptor (beta chain) was determined in a study of CD8+CD57+ T cells in acquired aplastic anemia. In germline, CDR1 is SGDLS, CDR2 YYNGEE. The V and J ends lost 4 bases and 7 bases, in that order; junction bases with no gene match: 22. The CDR3 is 18 residues long. Patients chosen for sequencing had shown CD8+CD57+ cell expansion by flow cytometry. Every patient had severe acquired aplastic anemia. This clonotype was observed a few times. As yet, its antigen is unknown. A read error may explain this, as a much larger clone is one base away. It was genomic DNA that served as the template for profiling TCR beta VDJ and CDR3. MiXCR, applied by TCRdb to the reads, yields one record per CDR3 protein. Of about 250,000 distinct CDR3 sequences in the sample, around 45% were seen once. Study-wide findings and caveats: Controls and patients did not differ significantly in CD8+ Simpson's diversity. The number of CD8+ CDR3 sequences shared by patients and controls was approximately 30.

This chain joins TRBV9 and TRBJ2-7; 8 nucleotides line up with TRBD2. This receptor was taken from a human donor with aplastic anemia. Sequencing was done on a sample of sorted CD4+, CD8+, or CD8+CD57+ T cells (not recorded which) from PBMCs. CDR3 residues: CASSPSADAGGWFNEQYF. CDR3 in DNA: TGTGCCAGCAGCCCGAGTGCAGATGCGGGGGGTTGGTTCAATGAGCAGTACTTC.